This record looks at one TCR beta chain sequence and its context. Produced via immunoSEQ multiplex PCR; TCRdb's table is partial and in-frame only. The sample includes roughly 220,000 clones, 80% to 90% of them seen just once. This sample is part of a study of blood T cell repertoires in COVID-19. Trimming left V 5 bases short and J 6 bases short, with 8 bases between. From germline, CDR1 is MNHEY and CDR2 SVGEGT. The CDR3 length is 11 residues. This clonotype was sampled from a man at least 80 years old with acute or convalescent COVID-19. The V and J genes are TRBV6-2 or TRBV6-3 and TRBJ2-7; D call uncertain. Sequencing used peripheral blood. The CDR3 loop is CASSSVGEQYV. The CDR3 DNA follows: TGTGCCAGCAGTAGCGTAGGCGAGCAGTACGTC.